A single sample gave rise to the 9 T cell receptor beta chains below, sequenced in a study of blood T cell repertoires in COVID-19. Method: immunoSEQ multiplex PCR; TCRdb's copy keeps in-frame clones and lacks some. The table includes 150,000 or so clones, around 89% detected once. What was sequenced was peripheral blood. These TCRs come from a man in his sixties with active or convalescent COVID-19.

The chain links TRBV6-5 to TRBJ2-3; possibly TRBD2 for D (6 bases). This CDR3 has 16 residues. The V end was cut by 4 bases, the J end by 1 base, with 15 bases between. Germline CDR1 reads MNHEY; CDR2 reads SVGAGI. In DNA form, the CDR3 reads TGTGCCAGCAGTTCCCCTGGGACTTCGCGCACAGATACGCAGTATTTT. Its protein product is CASSSPGTSRTDTQYF.

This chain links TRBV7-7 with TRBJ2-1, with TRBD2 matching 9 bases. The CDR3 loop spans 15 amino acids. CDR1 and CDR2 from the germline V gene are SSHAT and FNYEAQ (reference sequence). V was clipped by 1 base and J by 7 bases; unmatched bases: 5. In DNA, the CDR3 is TGTGCCAGCAGCTTAGATGCGGGGGGGTATAATGAGCAGTTCTTC. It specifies CASSLDAGGYNEQFF. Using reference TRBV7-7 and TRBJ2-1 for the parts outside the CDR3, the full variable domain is GAGVSQSPRYKVTKRGQDVTLRCDPISSHATLYWYQQALGQGPEFLTYFNYEAQPDKSGLPSDRFSAERPEGSISTLTIQRTEQRDSAMYRCASSLDAGGYNEQFFGPGTRLTVL.

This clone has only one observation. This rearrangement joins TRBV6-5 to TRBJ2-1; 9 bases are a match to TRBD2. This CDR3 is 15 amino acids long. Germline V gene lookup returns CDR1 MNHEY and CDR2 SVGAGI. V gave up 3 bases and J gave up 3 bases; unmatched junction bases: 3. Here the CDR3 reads CASSYRREGYNEQFF. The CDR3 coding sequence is TGTGCCAGCAGTTATAGGCGGGAGGGCTACAATGAGCAGTTCTTC.

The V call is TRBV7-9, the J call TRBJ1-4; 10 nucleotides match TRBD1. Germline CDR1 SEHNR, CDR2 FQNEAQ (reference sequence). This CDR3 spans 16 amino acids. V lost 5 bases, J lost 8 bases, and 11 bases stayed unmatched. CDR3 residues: CASSHTGGTGEEKLFF. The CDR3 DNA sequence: TGTGCCAGCAGCCATACGGGAGGGACAGGGGAAGAAAAACTGTTTTTT. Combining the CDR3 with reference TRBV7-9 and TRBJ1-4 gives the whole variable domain DTGVSQNPRHKITKRGQNVTFRCDPISEHNRLYWYRQTLGQGPEFLTYFQNEAQLEKSRLLSDRFSAERPKGSFSTLEIQRTEQGDSAMYLCASSHTGGTGEEKLFFGSGTQLSVL.

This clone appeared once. CDR3 loop: CASGPTGLVYEQYF. Here the CDR3 DNA reads TGTGCTAGTGGTCCGACAGGGTTGGTCTACGAGCAGTACTTC. This chain joins TRBV12-5 and TRBJ2-7; the match to TRBD1 covers 7 bases. This CDR3 comprises 14 residues. Germline-derived CDR1 and CDR2 are LGHNT and FRNRAP. V shed 5 bases and J 3 bases; nucleotides not matched to a gene: 7.

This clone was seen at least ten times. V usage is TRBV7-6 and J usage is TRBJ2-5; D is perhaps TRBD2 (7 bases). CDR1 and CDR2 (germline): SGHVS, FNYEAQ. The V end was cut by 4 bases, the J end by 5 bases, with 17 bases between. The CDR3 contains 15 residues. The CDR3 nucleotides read TGTGCCAGCAGCTCGAGGGGGGGCGCCTGGGAGACCCAGTACTTC. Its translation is CASSSRGGAWETQYF.

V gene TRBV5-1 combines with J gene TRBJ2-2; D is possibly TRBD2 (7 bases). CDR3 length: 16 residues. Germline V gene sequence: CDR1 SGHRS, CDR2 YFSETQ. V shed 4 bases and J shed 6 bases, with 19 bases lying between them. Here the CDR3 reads CASSPEGAGAAGELFF. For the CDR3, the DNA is TGCGCCAGCAGCCCAGAGGGTGCGGGGGCGGCCGGGGAGCTGTTTTTT.

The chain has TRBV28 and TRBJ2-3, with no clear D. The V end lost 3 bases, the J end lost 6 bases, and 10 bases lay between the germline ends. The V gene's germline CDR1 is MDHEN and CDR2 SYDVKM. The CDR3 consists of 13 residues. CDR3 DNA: TGTGCCAGCAGTTTCCCACAAACGGATACGCAGTATTTT. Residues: CASSFPQTDTQYF.

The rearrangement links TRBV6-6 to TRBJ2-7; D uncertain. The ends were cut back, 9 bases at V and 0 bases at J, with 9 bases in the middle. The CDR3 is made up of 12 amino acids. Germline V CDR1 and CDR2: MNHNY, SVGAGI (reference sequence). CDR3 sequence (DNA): TGTGCCAGTCGGTCGAACTCCTACGAGCAGTACTTC. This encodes CASRSNSYEQYF.